This entry is about one T cell receptor beta chain. This specimen belongs to a study of shared clonotypes between healthy human individuals. Profiling relied on immunoSEQ multiplex PCR, and the TCRdb table lists in-frame clones only, not all of them. The repertoire holds 2 million or so clones, approximately 95% seen once, with 0.13% in the top ten. Germline assignment: CDR1 SNHLY and CDR2 FYNNEI. The CDR3 loop spans 13 amino acids. Trimming removed 3 bases at V and 2 bases at J, with 8 bases between. The sample taken for sequencing was naive CD4+ T cells sorted from blood. Subset reported: CD45RA+ positively selected. This chain connects TRBV2 to TRBJ2-7; D possibly uses TRBD1 or TRBD2 (5 bases each). This receptor was identified in a man younger than 30 in good health. CDR3 bases: TGTGCCAGCAGTGATCTGGGGGCCTACGAGCAGTACTTC. Its translation is CASSDLGAYEQYF.